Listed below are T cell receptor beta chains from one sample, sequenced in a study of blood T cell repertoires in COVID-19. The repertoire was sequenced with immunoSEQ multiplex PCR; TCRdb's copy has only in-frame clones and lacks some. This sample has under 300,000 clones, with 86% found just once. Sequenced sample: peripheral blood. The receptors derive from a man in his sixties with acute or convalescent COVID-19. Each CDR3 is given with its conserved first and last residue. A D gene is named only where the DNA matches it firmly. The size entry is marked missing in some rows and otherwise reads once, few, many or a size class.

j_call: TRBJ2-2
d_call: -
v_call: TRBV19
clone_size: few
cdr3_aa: CASSIARGALGELFF
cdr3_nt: TGTGCCAGTAGTATAGCCCGGGGGGCTCTTGGGGAGCTGTTTTTT

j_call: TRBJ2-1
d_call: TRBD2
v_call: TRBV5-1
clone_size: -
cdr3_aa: CASRPSGMAGAGSYNEQFF
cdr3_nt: TGCGCCAGCAGACCCTCCGGGATGGCGGGAGCGGGTTCCTACAATGAGCAGTTCTTC

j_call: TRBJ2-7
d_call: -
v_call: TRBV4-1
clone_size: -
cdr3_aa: CASSQDRAGYEQYF
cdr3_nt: TGCGCCAGCAGCCAAGACAGGGCGGGATACGAGCAGTACTTC

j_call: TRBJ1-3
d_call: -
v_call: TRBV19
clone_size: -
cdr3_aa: CASSSGHLSGNTIYF
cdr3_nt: TGTGCCAGTAGCTCCGGACATCTCTCTGGAAACACCATATATTTT

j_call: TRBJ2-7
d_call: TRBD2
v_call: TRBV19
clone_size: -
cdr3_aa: CASSEGLAGPVSYEQYF
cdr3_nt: TGTGCCAGTAGCGAGGGACTAGCGGGCCCTGTCTCCTACGAGCAGTACTTC

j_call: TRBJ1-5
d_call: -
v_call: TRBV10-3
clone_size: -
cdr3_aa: CAISRDINSNQPQHF
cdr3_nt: TGTGCCATCAGTCGGGACATTAATAGCAATCAGCCCCAGCATTTT

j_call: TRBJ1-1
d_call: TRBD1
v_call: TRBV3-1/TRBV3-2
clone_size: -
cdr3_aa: CASSQRKQGARGAGTEAFF
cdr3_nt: TGTGCCAGCAGCCAACGTAAACAGGGGGCGCGAGGGGCCGGCACTGAAGCTTTCTTT

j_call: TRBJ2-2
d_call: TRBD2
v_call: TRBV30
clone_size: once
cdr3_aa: CAWRGREINTGELFF
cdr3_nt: TGTGCCTGGAGGGGGCGGGAGATTAACACCGGGGAGCTGTTTTTT

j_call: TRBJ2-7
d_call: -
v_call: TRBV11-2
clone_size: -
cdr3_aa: CASSLGTDYEQYF
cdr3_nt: TGTGCCAGCAGCTTAGGAACAGACTACGAGCAGTACTTC

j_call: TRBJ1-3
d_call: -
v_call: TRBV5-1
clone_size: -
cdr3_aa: CASSLAGGSSGNTIYF
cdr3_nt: TGCGCCAGCAGCTTGGCGGGCGGGAGCTCTGGAAACACCATATATTTT

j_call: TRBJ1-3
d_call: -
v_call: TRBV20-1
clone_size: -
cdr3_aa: CSASHRVGNTIYF
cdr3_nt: TGCAGTGCTAGTCACAGGGTTGGAAACACCATATATTTT

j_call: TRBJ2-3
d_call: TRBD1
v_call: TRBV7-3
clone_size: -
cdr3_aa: CASGTGPDTQYF
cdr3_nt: TGTGCCAGCGGGACAGGCCCAGATACGCAGTATTTT

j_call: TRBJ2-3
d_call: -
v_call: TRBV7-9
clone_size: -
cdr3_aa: CASSPWTFTSTDTQYF
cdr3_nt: TGTGCCAGCAGCCCATGGACTTTCACTAGCACAGATACGCAGTATTTT

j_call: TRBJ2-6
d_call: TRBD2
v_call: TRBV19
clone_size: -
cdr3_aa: CASRPGEGLSSGANVLTF
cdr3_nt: TGTGCCAGTAGGCCCGGGGAGGGGTTGAGCTCTGGGGCCAACGTCCTGACTTTC

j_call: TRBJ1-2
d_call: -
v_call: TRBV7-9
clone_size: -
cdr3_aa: CASSLEPRPLGLYGYTF
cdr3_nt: TGTGCCAGCAGCTTAGAACCCCGGCCCCTGGGGCTCTATGGCTACACCTTC

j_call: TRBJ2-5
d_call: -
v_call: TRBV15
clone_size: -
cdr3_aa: CATSRTAQETQYF
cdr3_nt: TGTGCCACCAGCAGGACAGCCCAAGAGACCCAGTACTTC